This TCR beta chain is from a study of T cell changes during pregnancy in multiple sclerosis. The CDR3 contains 15 residues. Germline V CDR1 and CDR2: SGHDT, YYEEEE. Trimming removed 2 bases at V and 4 bases at J, with 15 bases between. Clones were read by immunoSEQ multiplex PCR, and TCRdb kept only the in-frame ones, dropping some. This table has 35,000 to 45,000 clones, 75% to 95% appearing once. The TCR sequence derives from a female donor in good health, enrolled as a control in a pregnancy study. Sample: CD4+ T cells from peripheral blood mononuclear cells, taken in the first trimester of pregnancy. The V gene is TRBV5-6, the J gene TRBJ1-2; D uncertain. The CDR3 protein is CASSFTGSSFYGYTF. The CDR3 DNA reads as TGTGCCAGCAGCTTTACCGGGTCCTCGTTCTATGGCTACACCTTC.